One sample yielded the 31 T cell receptor beta chains listed below, sequenced in a study of blood T cells in healthy people across ages. With a J-beta primer mix and a sample-barcoded 5' primer, a second PCR ran 7 to 11 cycles. TCRdb re-derived calls from the 5' RACE reads in MiXCR, one entry per CDR3 protein. The data show about 1.6 million distinct CDR3 sequences, about 31% seen once. Sequencing input: blood. The receptors originated from a woman in her twenties or thirties in good health.

The chain combines TRBV25-1 with TRBJ1-6; D is unresolved. The CDR3 is 14 amino acids. Germline V CDR1 and CDR2: MGHDK, SYGVNS. V lost 7 bases, J lost 10 bases, and 17 bases lay in between. Here the CDR3 reads CASNAEGRRSPLHF. In DNA, the CDR3 is TGTGCCAGCAATGCGGAGGGAAGGAGGTCACCCCTCCACTTT.

In this sample, this clonotype turned up a few times. The CDR3 here is CASSQRRVQETQYF. The CDR3 nucleotides read TGTGCCAGCAGCCAACGTAGGGTCCAAGAGACCCAGTACTTC. The V and J genes are TRBV3-1 and TRBJ2-5; the D is unclear. Trimming stripped 2 bases from V and 1 base from J, with 8 bases between. Germline CDR1 reads LGHDT; CDR2 reads YNNKEL (reference sequence). The CDR3 consists of 14 residues.

Turning to this clonotype: Germline is not matched at one junction end, which may reflect a read error. The chain recombines TRBV4-2 with TRBJ2-3; 7 bases agree with TRBD2. The CDR3 has 16 residues. Germline V CDR1 and CDR2: LGHNA, YNFKEQ. The CDR3 here is CASSQDPTGGADTRYF. CDR3 nucleotides: TGTGCCAGCAGCCAAGATCCAACGGGGGGTGCAGATACGCGGTATTTT.

A single count supports this clonotype. The chain couples TRBV6-6 to TRBJ2-7, with 9 bases aligning to TRBD2. Germline V CDR1 and CDR2: MNHNY, SVGAGI (reference sequence). The CDR3 has 16 amino acids. V shed 2 bases, J shed 2 bases, and the junction held 7 bases outside the gene matches. The CDR3 coding sequence is TGTGCCAGCAGTTACCGTATTAGCGGGGGACCCTACGAGCAGTACTTC. Encoded protein: CASSYRISGGPYEQYF.

This clonotype was counted a few times. This chain uses TRBV12-3 or TRBV12-4 with TRBJ2-1, with 9 bases identical to TRBD2. V was pared by 4 bases and J by 8 bases, with 12 bases of the junction left unmatched. CDR3 size: 16 residues. This CDR3 reads CASSYLAGALKYEQFF. The CDR3 nucleotides are TGTGCCAGCAGTTACTTAGCGGGAGCCCTTAAGTATGAGCAGTTCTTC.

A note on this clonotype: Just one base apart from a much larger clone, this may be a read error. V and J are TRBV12-3 or TRBV12-4 and TRBJ2-7; a weak D match, TRBD1 (5 bases). V lost 8 bases and J 3 bases, leaving 14 bases between the germline ends. The CDR3 runs 13 residues. The CDR3 spells CASGSTAFYEQYF. DNA for the CDR3: TGTGCCAGCGGTTCGACAGCGTTCTACGAGCAGTACTTC.

This clonotype appeared a few times. V gene TRBV12-3 or TRBV12-4 combines with J gene TRBJ1-2; D not resolved. The V end lost 6 bases, the J end lost 6 bases, and 23 bases lay between the germline ends. The CDR3 totals 16 residues. The DNA for the CDR3 is TGTGCCAGCAGCACCCCCGGAGAGGACCTTCGGCATGGCTACACCTTC. It yields the protein CASSTPGEDLRHGYTF.

This chain joins TRBV5-1 and TRBJ1-5, with 7 bases matching TRBD1. The V segment lost 0 bases and the J segment 6 bases; nucleotides outside the gene matches: 6. CDR3 length: 15 residues. Germline CDR1 and CDR2: SGHRS and YFSETQ. The CDR3 spells CASSLGDREGQPQHF. CDR3 in DNA: TGCGCCAGCAGCTTGGGAGACAGGGAGGGTCAGCCCCAGCATTTT.

For this clonotype: This may arise from a read error, as a much more abundant clone is one base away. The gene calls are TRBV20-1 and TRBJ1-1; no firm D call. The length of the CDR3 is 13 residues. From germline, CDR1 is DFQATT and CDR2 SNEGSKA (reference sequence). V dropped 6 bases and J dropped 4 bases, with 15 bases sitting between them. This chain's CDR3 is CSARTDGSTEAFF. The CDR3, as DNA: TGCAGTGCCAGGACCGACGGGAGCACTGAAGCTTTCTTT.

V is TRBV4-2 and J is TRBJ1-5, with D possibly TRBD1 on 5 matching bases. The CDR3 is 14 residues long. In germline, CDR1 is LGHNA, CDR2 YNFKEQ. Trimming took 0 bases from V and 3 from J, leaving 6 bases between them. The CDR3 DNA sequence: TGTGCCAGCAGCCAAGAACAGGCCAATCAGCCCCAGCATTTT. Its translation: CASSQEQANQPQHF.

The chain joins TRBV20-1 to TRBJ2-3, with a tentative D call TRBD2 (5 bases). Germline loops: CDR1 DFQATT, CDR2 SNEGSKA (reference sequence). V dropped 0 bases and J dropped 5 bases, with 15 bases sitting between them. CDR3 size: 15 residues. CDR3 sequence (DNA): TGCAGTGCTAGAGAAGGCGTGAGGGCCCAAGATACGCAGTATTTT. Encoded protein: CSAREGVRAQDTQYF.

The rearrangement uses TRBV20-1 and TRBJ2-3, with 14 bases aligning to TRBD2. Germline-derived CDR1 and CDR2 are DFQATT and SNEGSKA (reference sequence). The CDR3 contains 16 residues. With 7 bases clipped from V and 3 bases from J, the junction kept 9 bases outside the gene matches. CDR3 nucleotide sequence: TGCAGTGTCGCCATTCGGACTAGCGGGGGGACAGATACGCAGTATTTT. Translating it yields CSVAIRTSGGTDTQYF.

This clonotype occurred a few times. J is TRBJ2-2 and V is TRBV5-1; 7 bases fit TRBD1. CDR3 length: 16 residues. Germline V lookup: CDR1 SGHRS, CDR2 YFSETQ. Trimming at V came to 0 bases and at J to 2 bases, leaving 4 bases not matched to a gene. CDR3 protein: CASSLEGGDNTGELFF. CDR3 DNA sequence: TGCGCCAGCAGCTTGGAAGGGGGCGACAACACCGGGGAGCTGTTTTTT.

This clonotype was detected many times. The CDR3 DNA reads TGTGCCAGCAGCTCCCTAGCGGGGTCAAGCACAGATACGCAGTATTTT. Translated, it gives CASSSLAGSSTDTQYF. The J gene is TRBJ2-3, the V gene TRBV7-9, with 9 bases lining up with TRBD2. There are 16 residues in the CDR3. Trimming at V came to 4 bases and at J to 0 bases, leaving 5 bases not matched to a gene. The germline CDR1 and CDR2 sequences are SEHNR and FQNEAQ (reference sequence). Drawing the rest from reference TRBV7-9 and TRBJ2-3, the complete variable domain is DTGVSQNPRHKITKRGQNVTFRCDPISEHNRLYWYRQTLGQGPEFLTYFQNEAQLEKSRLLSDRFSAERPKGSFSTLEIQRTEQGDSAMYLCASSSLAGSSTDTQYFGPGTRLTVL.

As regards this clonotype: Compared with germline, one end of the junction differs, possibly owing to a read error. This chain links TRBV20-1 with TRBJ2-7; perhaps TRBD1 as D (6 bases). Germline lookup yields CDR1 DFQATT and CDR2 SNEGSKA (reference sequence). This CDR3 spans 14 amino acids. In DNA form, the CDR3 reads TGCAGTGCTGGAGATTTACAGGGATCCTACGAGCAGTACTTC. The encoded protein is CSAGDLQGSYEQYF.

This rearrangement joins TRBV19 to TRBJ2-7; the match to TRBD2 covers 14 bases. The CDR3 totals 19 residues. Germline lookup yields CDR1 LNHDA and CDR2 SQIVND (reference sequence). With 6 bases clipped from V and 0 bases from J, the junction kept 13 bases outside the gene matches. This CDR3 is CASSDVGGLAGVPSYEQYF. The CDR3 DNA sequence: TGTGCCAGTAGCGACGTCGGGGGACTAGCGGGGGTTCCCTCCTACGAGCAGTACTTC.

With regard to this clonotype: A junction boundary mismatches the germline segment, possibly from a read error. V is TRBV29-1 and J is TRBJ2-4; D is perhaps TRBD1 or TRBD2 (6 bases each). The DNA end is more similar to TRBJ2-5, so the J call may be wrong. The CDR3 is 15 amino acids. The V gene's germline CDR1 is SQVTM and CDR2 ANQGSEA. This CDR3 is CSVEGGGSLRGTQYF. In DNA, the CDR3 is TGCAGCGTCGAAGGGGGAGGCAGCCTCAGAGGGACCCAGTACTTC.

The chain recombines TRBV7-2 with TRBJ2-3, with no clear D. V was clipped by 1 base and J by 3 bases, with 8 bases between them. There are 14 residues in the CDR3. CDR1 and CDR2 (germline): SGHTA, FQGNSA. The CDR3 region has the DNA TGTGCCAGCAGCTTAGACGTTAGGACAGATACGCAGTATTTT. Protein product: CASSLDVRTDTQYF.

V gene TRBV5-4 combines with J gene TRBJ2-7; TRBD1 agrees at 10 bases. The CDR3 covers 14 residues. Germline loops: CDR1 SGHNT, CDR2 YYREEE (reference sequence). V lost 4 bases and J lost 5; bases outside the gene matches: 6. The CDR3 DNA follows: TGTGCCAGCAGCGGGGGACAGGGGACCCACGAGCAGTACTTC. This encodes CASSGGQGTHEQYF.

This clonotype was counted a few times. This rearrangement joins TRBV18 to TRBJ2-5; D gene ambiguous. Deletions cut 3 bases from V and 5 bases from J, with 19 bases between. The germline CDR1 and CDR2 sequences are KGHSH and LQKENI. This CDR3 has 16 amino acids. Written as DNA, the CDR3 is TGTGCCAGCTCACCGACTGGAGCCGTAGAGACGGAGACCCAGTACTTC. Its protein is CASSPTGAVETETQYF.

Only a few counts were recorded for this clonotype. This chain uses TRBV20-1 with TRBJ2-5; 7 bases fit TRBD1. Trimming took 0 bases from V and 7 from J; bases not matched to a gene: 23. Looked up from germline, CDR1 is DFQATT and CDR2 is SNEGSKA (reference sequence). The CDR3 has 19 amino acids. The CDR3 sequence: CSARDDPSVESRGIGTQYF. CDR3 nucleotide sequence: TGCAGTGCTAGAGATGACCCGTCAGTCGAGTCCAGGGGGATTGGGACCCAGTACTTC.

This clonotype came up many times. The rearrangement uses TRBV29-1 and TRBJ2-1; unclear D gene. Germline V lookup: CDR1 SQVTM, CDR2 ANQGSEA. With 3 bases removed from V and 6 bases from J, the gap between germline ends came to 0 bases. The CDR3 length is 9 residues. Here the CDR3 reads CSVDNEQFF. In DNA form, the CDR3 reads TGCAGCGTTGACAATGAGCAGTTCTTC.

Notes on this clonotype: This may be a read error, as it is one base from a much larger clone. The chain recombines TRBV7-6 with TRBJ2-1; the match to TRBD2 covers 12 bases. CDR1 SGHVS and CDR2 FNYEAQ come from the germline V gene. This CDR3 comprises 17 residues. J was trimmed by 5 bases and V by 0 bases; bases with no gene match: 5. The CDR3 region is CASSLAEGLAGNNEQFF. The CDR3 nucleotides read TGTGCCAGCAGCTTAGCAGAAGGACTAGCGGGGAACAATGAGCAGTTCTTC.

The chain is built from TRBV10-3 and TRBJ1-4, with TRBD1 as a possible D gene (5 bases). The CDR3 loop spans 13 amino acids. Trimming removed 7 bases from V and 5 bases from J, with 11 bases in between. Germline V lookup: CDR1 ENHRY, CDR2 SYGVKD. The CDR3 is CAIKGGTNEKLFF. The CDR3 coding sequence is TGTGCCATCAAAGGAGGGACGAATGAAAAACTGTTTTTT.

The V gene is TRBV27, the J gene TRBJ2-7; TRBD1 agrees at 7 bases. CDR3 size: 14 residues. V lost 5 bases, J lost 2 bases, and 6 bases stayed unmatched. From germline, CDR1 is MNHEY and CDR2 SMNVEV (reference sequence). The CDR3 is CASSLGTEPYEQYV. The CDR3 nucleotides read TGTGCCAGCAGTCTAGGGACAGAGCCCTACGAGCAGTACGTC.

Only a few counts were recorded for this clonotype. The chain recombines TRBV7-6 with TRBJ2-3, with 14 nucleotides matching TRBD2. Germline V gives CDR1 SGHVS, CDR2 FNYEAQ. The CDR3 is 18 amino acids. V was pared by 4 bases and J by 4 bases, with 10 bases of the junction left unmatched. Here the CDR3 DNA reads TGTGCCAGCAGCTCGGCAGCCGGGACTAGCGGGAGCGCAGATACGCAGTATTTT. Its translation: CASSSAAGTSGSADTQYF.

This clonotype was detected once. The chain combines TRBV7-6 with TRBJ2-3; 11 bases are a match to TRBD2. J gave up 5 bases and V 5 bases, and 9 bases lay outside the gene matches. The germline V gene encodes CDR1 SGHVS and CDR2 FNYEAQ. The CDR3 covers 16 residues. The CDR3 spells CASSPRLAGYIDTQYF. The CDR3 DNA sequence: TGTGCCAGCAGCCCTCGACTAGCGGGGTACATAGATACGCAGTATTTT.

This clonotype was counted only a few times. V usage is TRBV5-6 and J usage is TRBJ2-5; D possibly corresponds to TRBD2 (5 bases). The CDR3 sequence is 16 residues long. V lost 0 bases and J lost 2, with 14 bases in between. The germline gives CDR1 SGHDT, CDR2 YYEEEE. The chain's CDR3 is CASSLALAFSQETQYF. CDR3 in DNA: TGTGCCAGCAGCTTGGCCTTAGCGTTTTCTCAAGAGACCCAGTACTTC.

The chain is built from TRBV29-1 and TRBJ1-5; unclear D gene. V was shortened by 6 bases and J by 7 bases, with 13 bases between the two germline ends. This CDR3 has 12 residues. CDR1 is SQVTM, CDR2 ANQGSEA, per germline. CDR3 in amino acids: CSVGVGNQPQHF. As DNA, the CDR3 is TGCAGCGTCGGAGTTGGAAACCAGCCCCAGCATTTT. Based on the CDR3 plus reference TRBV29-1 and TRBJ1-5, the full variable domain is SAVISQKPSRDICQRGTSLTIQCQVDSQVTMMFWYRQQPGQSLTLIATANQGSEATYESGFVIDKFPISRPNLTFSTLTVSNMSPEDSSIYLCSVGVGNQPQHFGDGTRLSIL.

V usage is TRBV11-2 and J usage is TRBJ2-1; D remains ambiguous. The CDR3 is made up of 15 amino acids. Germline CDR1 reads SGHAT; CDR2 reads FQNNGV. The germline V and J ends were trimmed by 4 bases and 4 bases, with 14 bases remaining between them. The CDR3 DNA is TGTGCCAGCAGCTCCCTCGGACCTCCGTACAATGAGCAGTTCTTC. Translated, it gives CASSSLGPPYNEQFF.

The chain links TRBV7-9 to TRBJ2-7; 14 bases line up with TRBD2. This CDR3 is built from 16 residues. V lost 2 bases, J lost 2 bases, and 2 bases stayed unmatched. Germline CDR1 SEHNR, CDR2 FQNEAQ (reference sequence). Written as DNA, the CDR3 is TGTGCCAGCAGCTTAAGGACTAGCGGGGGGACCTACGAGCAGTACTTC. Encoded protein: CASSLRTSGGTYEQYF. The whole variable domain, remainder taken from reference TRBV7-9 and TRBJ2-7, is DTGVSQNPRHKITKRGQNVTFRCDPISEHNRLYWYRQTLGQGPEFLTYFQNEAQLEKSRLLSDRFSAERPKGSFSTLEIQRTEQGDSAMYLCASSLRTSGGTYEQYFGPGTRLTVT.